This T cell receptor beta chain was sequenced during a study of spatial heterogeneity in lung cancer. Including both end residues, the CDR3 is 16 amino acids long. Indicated time point: sample taken at primary tumor resection. The sequenced material consisted of unsorted whole RNA from tumor, nontumor lung or frozen PBMC. Every cDNA TCR molecule received its own unique molecular identifier. Each CDR3 protein is one row after TCRdb ran MiXCR on the 5' RACE reads. The repertoire holds about 50,000 distinct CDR3 sequences, with less than 9% as singletons. This clonotype turned up a few times. No DNA is shown, since the ends of the CDR3 on it are uncertain; the CDR3 is the one TCRdb lists.

This sequence joins TRBV23-1 and TRBJ1-4; TRBD1, the D gene given by the table, was not confirmed from the DNA. TRBV23-1 is assigned to the ORF class and has an uncertain function. Sequences were derived from PBMCs, sampled at surgery. The sequence was obtained from a female donor with early-stage non-small cell lung cancer. The CDR3 region is CASSLDQGLSGKNCFF.